The 29 T cell receptor beta chains given below trace back to one sample, sequenced in a study of Graves' ophthalmopathy and Graves' hyperthyroidism. CDR3 regions of TCR beta were amplified from RNA transcripts. The workflow started with a first-round RT-PCR run with HTBI primers and then moved on to a second-round multiplex PCR. From the multiplex PCR reads, TCRdb called clonotypes with MiXCR, one entry per CDR3 protein. The sample has 500,000 to 600,000 distinct CDR3 sequences, about 35% seen once. The sequenced material came from peripheral blood or thyroid tissue (not recorded which). These receptors all stem from an adult man with Graves' hyperthyroidism.

The rearrangement links TRBV10-3 to TRBJ1-3, with 9 positions matching TRBD1. J lost 4 bases, V lost 8 bases, and 6 bases had no gene match. The CDR3 consists of 14 residues. The V gene's germline CDR1 is ENHRY and CDR2 SYGVKD. The CDR3: CAIGTGGPGNTIYF. In DNA form, the CDR3 reads TGTGCCATCGGAACAGGGGGCCCAGGAAACACCATATATTTT.

The chain combines TRBV7-9 with TRBJ1-4; D not resolved. There are 20 residues in the CDR3. Trimming stripped 5 bases from V and 0 bases from J, with 25 bases between. Germline-derived CDR1 and CDR2 are SEHNR and FQNEAQ (reference sequence). The CDR3, as DNA: TGTGCCAGCAGCATTCGTCCGATCAGTGTTCTCTCTGCAACTAATGAAAAACTGTTTTTT. Translating it yields CASSIRPISVLSATNEKLFF.

This clonotype was seen only once. Just one base apart from a much larger clone, this may be a read error. The chain uses TRBV5-4 and TRBJ1-1; possibly TRBD1 for D (5 bases). Germline V lookup: CDR1 SGHNT, CDR2 YYREEE (reference sequence). V was clipped by 4 bases and J by 6 bases, with 16 bases between them. There are 14 residues in the CDR3. The CDR3 sequence is CASSPGRGRPEAFF. Written as DNA, the CDR3 is TGTGCCAGCAGCCCTGGACGGGGGAGGCCTGAAGCTTTCTTT.

This clonotype has a single count. The chain joins TRBV24-1 to TRBJ2-1; 10 nucleotides align to TRBD2. Germline lookup yields CDR1 KGHDR and CDR2 SFDVKD. This CDR3 has 16 residues. V shed 3 bases, J shed 6 bases, and the junction held 7 bases outside the gene matches. The CDR3 loop reads CATSDLAGDGGNEQFF. In DNA, the CDR3 is TGTGCCACCAGTGATCTAGCGGGAGATGGGGGCAATGAGCAGTTCTTC.

Note on this clonotype: With a much larger clone just one base away, this may be a read error. The gene calls are TRBV10-3 and TRBJ2-2; 9 nucleotides line up with TRBD2. The CDR3 contains 15 residues. The germline gives CDR1 ENHRY, CDR2 SYGVKD. The CDR3 region has the DNA TGTGCCACCAGTGAATCGCGGGAGGGCCCCGGGGAGCTGTTTTTT. Its translation is CATSESREGPGELFF.

As for this clonotype: Possible read error: a much larger clone is one base away. The genes are TRBV5-1 and TRBJ1-1; perhaps TRBD1 as D (6 bases). From germline, CDR1 is SGHRS and CDR2 YFSETQ. Trimming shortened V by 3 bases and J by 7 bases, and 19 bases separated the two germline ends. This CDR3 contains 15 residues. The CDR3 loop is CASSWGAGNKGEAFF. The CDR3 DNA follows: TGCGCCAGCAGCTGGGGGGCAGGGAATAAGGGTGAAGCTTTCTTT.

As concerns this clonotype: A read error may explain this, as a much larger clone is one base away. This chain joins TRBV12-3 or TRBV12-4 and TRBJ1-1, with D maybe TRBD1 (5 bases). Trimming pared 7 bases from V and 4 bases from J, leaving 16 bases between. The CDR3 is 14 residues long. CDR3 nucleotide sequence: TGTGCCAGCAAGCCGGGACTAAGGAGCACTGAAGCTTTCTTT. Amino acids: CASKPGLRSTEAFF.

This clonotype was seen ten or more times. The chain has TRBV6-6 and TRBJ1-5, with a tentative D call TRBD1 (6 bases). V was trimmed by 5 bases and J by 3 bases, leaving 17 bases between them. In germline, CDR1 is MNHNY, CDR2 SVGAGI (reference sequence). The CDR3 has 16 amino acids. CDR3 loop: CASSAQLTGYNQPQHF. For the CDR3, the DNA is TGTGCCAGCAGTGCCCAATTGACAGGCTACAATCAGCCCCAGCATTTT.

This clonotype was counted a few times. The genes are TRBV12-5 and TRBJ1-5; 7 bases map to TRBD1. The germline CDR1 and CDR2 sequences are LGHNT and FRNRAP. The CDR3 is 14 amino acids. Trimming cost V 8 bases and J 0 bases; bases outside gene matches: 4. As DNA, the CDR3 is TGTGCTAGTTGGGACAGATATAGCAATCAGCCCCAGCATTTT. The encoded protein is CASWDRYSNQPQHF.

The chain employs TRBV29-1 and TRBJ2-1, with 15 bases lining up with TRBD2. J lost 8 bases, V lost 1 base, and 9 bases had no gene match. This CDR3 region has 17 residues. From germline, CDR1 is SQVTM and CDR2 ANQGSEA. CDR3 loop: CSVEGGLAGGSWYEQFF. The DNA of the CDR3 is TGCAGCGTTGAAGGAGGACTAGCGGGGGGGTCCTGGTATGAGCAGTTCTTC.

Only one count was recorded for this clonotype. CDR3 sequence: CASSAKRAGDTEAFF. CDR3 DNA sequence: TGTGCCAGCAGCGCAAAGCGGGCAGGGGACACTGAAGCTTTCTTT. The J gene is TRBJ1-1, the V gene TRBV9, with D tentatively TRBD1 (6 bases). CDR1 SGDLS and CDR2 YYNGEE come from the germline V gene. The V end was cut by 3 bases, the J end by 3 bases, with 15 bases between. The CDR3 extends over 15 amino acids.

The rearrangement uses TRBV7-9 and TRBJ2-5, with D possibly called TRBD1 or TRBD2 (5 bases each). Germline CDR1 reads SEHNR; CDR2 reads FQNEAQ (reference sequence). The V gene lost 3 bases and the J gene lost 2 bases, with 10 bases spanning the gap. CDR3 length: 14 residues. The CDR3 region is CASSFDWGQETQYF. The CDR3 bases are TGTGCCAGCAGCTTTGACTGGGGGCAAGAGACCCAGTACTTC.

This clonotype showed up just a few times. This may come from a read error, since a much larger clone is one base off. This CDR3 fails to terminate in the conserved phenylalanine or tryptophan, so it likely reflects a read error. V is TRBV6-5 and J is TRBJ2-5; D ambiguous. There are 15 residues in the CDR3. V lost 5 bases and J 1 base, leaving 14 bases between the germline ends. Germline-derived CDR1 and CDR2 are MNHEY and SVGAGI. CDR3 sequence: CASSEGGTAQETQYL. As DNA, the CDR3 is TGTGCCAGCAGTGAAGGTGGTACAGCCCAAGAGACCCAGTACCTC.

V is TRBV15 and J is TRBJ2-5, with 10 bases matching TRBD1. Germline CDR1 reads LNHNV; CDR2 reads YYDKDF (reference sequence). CDR3 length: 14 residues. The junction had 8 bases not matched to a gene; V was cut back by 4 bases and J by 9 bases. The CDR3 sequence is CATSIGQGDQPQYF. DNA for the CDR3: TGTGCCACCAGCATCGGACAGGGGGATCAGCCCCAGTACTTC.

The sample holds many counts of this clonotype. J is TRBJ1-5 and V is TRBV12-3 or TRBV12-4; D not certain. The germline V and J ends were trimmed by 3 bases and 0 bases, with 0 bases remaining between them. This CDR3 is built from 12 residues. CDR3 bases: TGTGCCAGCAGTTTTAGCAATCAGCCCCAGCATTTT. Translating it yields CASSFSNQPQHF.

This clonotype was recorded at least ten times. V and J are TRBV7-9 and TRBJ1-1, with D unresolved. Germline values: CDR1 SEHNR, CDR2 FQNEAQ (reference sequence). Trimming stripped 6 bases from V and 6 bases from J, with 8 bases between. This CDR3 contains 11 residues. The CDR3 sequence is CASRGDSEAFF. The CDR3 DNA reads TGTGCCAGCAGAGGCGATTCTGAAGCTTTCTTT.

This clonotype was seen at least ten times. This chain uses TRBV6-5 with TRBJ1-2; 9 nucleotides agree with TRBD1. The CDR3 has 13 amino acids. V lost 5 bases, J lost 8 bases, and 6 bases stayed unmatched. The V gene's germline CDR1 is MNHEY and CDR2 SVGAGI. CDR3 region: CASSGGQGGGYTF. The CDR3 DNA follows: TGTGCCAGCAGTGGGGGACAGGGCGGCGGCTACACCTTC.

The chain has TRBV10-3 and TRBJ1-2; D might be TRBD1 (5 bases). Trimming removed 2 bases from V and 4 bases from J, with 17 bases in between. The CDR3 is 16 amino acids. CDR1 and CDR2 from the germline V gene are ENHRY and SYGVKD. The CDR3 DNA is TGTGCCATCAGTGAGATCGTCAGGGTGCGTTCCTATGGCTACACCTTC. Translated: CAISEIVRVRSYGYTF.

The chain joins TRBV29-1 to TRBJ1-2, with D tentatively TRBD1 (6 bases). This CDR3 contains 10 residues. Trimming removed 7 bases from V and 5 bases from J, with 8 bases in between. Germline V CDR1 and CDR2: SQVTM, ANQGSEA. The CDR3 loop reads CSGTVYGYTF. CDR3 coding DNA: TGCAGCGGGACAGTGTATGGCTACACCTTC.

This clonotype was observed a few times. V gene TRBV20-1 combines with J gene TRBJ2-5, with D possibly matching TRBD2 (6 bases). The tail of the sequence fits TRBJ2-1 better, so the J call may be wrong. CDR3 length: 13 amino acids. The germline V gene has CDR1 DFQATT and CDR2 SNEGSKA (reference sequence). The CDR3 is CSARGTARNEQFF. The DNA for the CDR3 is TGCAGTGCTAGGGGGACTGCAAGGAATGAGCAGTTCTTC.

This clonotype occurred many times. V usage is TRBV24-1 and J usage is TRBJ2-2; 10 nucleotides align to TRBD2. The CDR3 runs to 17 residues. Germline CDR1 KGHDR, CDR2 SFDVKD. Trimming took 2 bases from V and 0 from J; bases not matched to a gene: 2. CDR3 DNA sequence: TGTGCCACCAGTGATTCGGGACTAGCGTCGAACACCGGGGAGCTGTTTTTT. It yields the protein CATSDSGLASNTGELFF.

The chain joins TRBV20-1 to TRBJ2-3; 7 bases are shared with TRBD1. J lost 1 base, V lost 5 bases, and 0 bases had no gene match. This CDR3 is 12 amino acids long. CDR1 and CDR2 from the germline V gene are DFQATT and SNEGSKA (reference sequence). The CDR3 is CSAGQGTDTQYF. The CDR3, as DNA: TGCAGTGCTGGACAGGGCACAGATACGCAGTATTTT.

A few counts support this clonotype. The CDR3 region is CAWVPGTGNTGELFF. In DNA, the CDR3 is TGTGCCTGGGTTCCCGGGACAGGGAACACCGGGGAGCTGTTTTTT. The chain employs TRBV11-2 and TRBJ2-2; 8 positions agree with TRBD1. This CDR3 spans 15 amino acids. The trim removed 11 bases at V and 1 base at J, leaving 9 bases unmatched. Looked up from germline, CDR1 is SGHAT and CDR2 is FQNNGV.

The chain links TRBV7-8 to TRBJ2-6; no firm D call. Trimming took off 6 bases at V and 2 bases at J, with 11 bases between the two ends. Germline CDR1 is SGHVS and CDR2 is FQNEAQ. The CDR3 is made up of 15 amino acids. This CDR3 is CASRTINPGANVLTF. The DNA for the CDR3 is TGTGCCAGCAGGACCATTAACCCTGGGGCCAACGTCCTGACTTTC.

This clonotype was seen a few times. V usage is TRBV6-6 and J usage is TRBJ1-4; possibly TRBD1 for D (5 bases). CDR1 MNHNY and CDR2 SVGAGI come from the germline V gene (reference sequence). Trimming cost V 6 bases and J 5 bases, with 19 bases left between them. There are 16 residues in the CDR3. CDR3 in amino acids: CASSLRAGGFNEKLFF. CDR3 sequence (DNA): TGTGCCAGCAGCCTAAGGGCTGGGGGTTTCAATGAAAAACTGTTTTTT.

This clonotype was seen a single time. This chain connects TRBV7-9 to TRBJ2-7; TRBD2 matches at 9 bases. This CDR3 is built from 14 residues. The J segment lost 7 bases and the V segment lost 0 bases, leaving 4 bases of the junction unmatched. The V gene's germline CDR1 is SEHNR and CDR2 FQNEAQ (reference sequence). The CDR3 here is CASSLAGTSNEQYF. The CDR3 DNA reads TGTGCCAGCAGCTTAGCCGGGACTAGCAATGAGCAGTACTTC.

The V call is TRBV7-4, the J call TRBJ2-1; 14 bases map to TRBD2. This CDR3 has 17 residues. The germline V gene has CDR1 SGHVT and CDR2 SQSDAQ. Losses at the gene ends were 5 bases for V and 2 bases for J; bases not matched to a gene: 5. The CDR3 nucleotides read TGTGCCAGCAGCGTACCGGGACTAGCGGGGGCCTACAATGAGCAGTTCTTC. It translates to CASSVPGLAGAYNEQFF.

This clonotype appeared many times. The chain combines TRBV27 with TRBJ1-2, with D unresolved. In germline, CDR1 is MNHEY, CDR2 SMNVEV (reference sequence). There are 13 residues in the CDR3. The V and J ends lost 8 bases and 4 bases respectively, with 14 bases between them. The CDR3 DNA follows: TGTGCCAGCTTCGGGCAGGACGTCTATGGCTACACCTTC. Its translation is CASFGQDVYGYTF.

This clonotype was counted between two and nine times. The chain combines TRBV11-2 with TRBJ2-1; the D is unclear. CDR1 and CDR2 (germline): SGHAT, FQNNGV. Trimming cost V 4 bases and J 0 bases, with 16 bases left between them. The CDR3 has 17 amino acids. For the CDR3, the DNA is TGTGCCAGCAGCTCCCAGCCGGCCGTGAGCTCCTACAATGAGCAGTTCTTC. Translation: CASSSQPAVSSYNEQFF.